This T cell receptor (beta chain) was found in a study of cytomegalovirus exposure and HLA in healthy donors. Study-wide results and limits: Highly shared variants forming one cluster were likely a sequencing artifact.

Researchers ran the PCR with 60 Vbeta and 13 Jbeta primers. This table comes from immunoSEQ multiplex PCR, and its TCRdb copy is limited to in-frame clones, with some not included. Among more than 90,000 clones listed, over 60% were seen once. Comments on this clone: Its antigen is currently unknown.

The sequence derives from a boy between 5 and 17 years old in good health and CMV-seropositive. Sequencing was done on a sample of PBMCs.

CDR3 amino acids: CASSRQGQRNTGELFF. For the CDR3, the DNA is TGTGCCAGCAGCCGACAGGGGCAAAGGAACACCGGGGAGCTGTTTTTT. V usage is TRBV7-3 and J usage is TRBJ2-2, with TRBD1 matching over 8 bases. The CDR3 loop spans 16 amino acids. Trimming removed 5 bases from V and 1 base from J; junction bases left unmatched: 6. Germline V gene sequence: CDR1 SGHTA, CDR2 FQGTGA.